These T cell receptor beta chains were read from a single sample in a study of regulatory T cells in long-lasting Graves disease. MiXCR, applied by TCRdb to the multiplex PCR reads, yields one record per CDR3 protein. The profile shows 500,000 or so distinct CDR3 sequences, 15% to 20% of them singletons. This sample also appeared in a second study, on T cells in Graves' hyperthyroidism and ophthalmopathy.

The sample consisted of peripheral blood mononuclear cells (PBMCs), taken at new diagnosis, from a patient treated with antithyroid drugs. The source is a man between 40 and 49 years old with Graves disease. The CDR3 runs from the conserved cysteine through the conserved F or W. A D gene is named only where the DNA matches it firmly. The size of a clone is reported for some rows only, either as once, few or many, or as a class for expanded clones.

V: TRBV12-3/TRBV12-4; D: NA; size: many; J: TRBJ2-1; DNA: TGTGCCAGCACACTCGGCAGCTCCTACAATGAGCAGTTCTTC; CDR3: CASTLGSSYNEQFF
V: TRBV6-9; D: TRBD2; size: many; J: TRBJ2-7; DNA: TGTGCCAGCAGTTGGACTAGCGAGCAGTACTTC; CDR3: CASSWTSEQYF
V: TRBV2; D: TRBD2; size: many; J: TRBJ2-1; DNA: TGTGCCAGCAGTTTCGGACTAGGGCTGGGGAATGAGCAGTTCTTC; CDR3: CASSFGLGLGNEQFF
V: TRBV12-3/TRBV12-4; D: NA; size: few; J: TRBJ2-1; DNA: TGTGCCAGCAGTAACGGAGGGGGGGGGGGCCATGAGCAGTTCTTC; CDR3: CASSNGGGGGHEQFF
V: TRBV27; D: NA; size: many; J: TRBJ2-1; DNA: TGTGCCAGCAGTTTATACGACGTCTACAACAATGAGCAGTTCTTC; CDR3: CASSLYDVYNNEQFF
V: TRBV5-1; D: NA; size: many; J: TRBJ1-3; DNA: TGCGCCAGCAGCCCTACGGTCCGTGACACCATATATTTT; CDR3: CASSPTVRDTIYF
V: TRBV10-2; D: TRBD2; size: few; J: TRBJ2-1; DNA: TGCGCCAGCAGCGAGCGGGAGGGCCTCAATGAGCAGTTCTTC; CDR3: CASSEREGLNEQFF
V: TRBV11-3; D: TRBD2; size: many; J: TRBJ2-1; DNA: TGTGCCAGCAGCTATACTAGCGGGAGGGCCTTGGTCTTC; CDR3: CASSYTSGRALVF
V: TRBV5-1; D: TRBD1; size: many; J: TRBJ2-3; DNA: TGCGCCAGCAACTTGGGACAGAGCACAGATACGCAGTATTTT; CDR3: CASNLGQSTDTQYF
V: TRBV18; D: NA; size: NA; J: TRBJ2-3; DNA: TGTGCCAGCTCACTGTGGAGCGCAGATGCGCAGTATTTT; CDR3: CASSLWSADAQYF
V: TRBV2; D: NA; size: many; J: TRBJ2-1; DNA: TGTGCCAGCAGTGAGCGGCTAGTTAACTACAATGAGCAGTTCTTC; CDR3: CASSERLVNYNEQFF
V: TRBV13; D: NA; size: NA; J: TRBJ2-7; DNA: TGTGCCAGCAGCCCACAGGGGAGCGGGCGGGTCCACGAGCAGTACTTC; CDR3: CASSPQGSGRVHEQYF
V: TRBV5-1; D: NA; size: many; J: TRBJ2-5; DNA: TGCGCCAGCAGCTTGGGACCGGGACGGACCCAGTACTTC; CDR3: CASSLGPGRTQYF
V: TRBV11-2; D: NA; size: many; J: TRBJ2-1; DNA: TGTGCCAGCAGCTTGAGGAGTTACAACAATGAGCAGTTCTTC; CDR3: CASSLRSYNNEQFF
V: TRBV7-8; D: NA; size: many; J: TRBJ2-7; DNA: TGTGCCAGCAGTAACCGGGACTCTAGCTCCTACGAGCAGTACTTC; CDR3: CASSNRDSSSYEQYF
V: TRBV11-2; D: NA; size: many; J: TRBJ2-1; DNA: TGTGCCAGCAGCTTAGACAGCGGAACTTACAATGAGCAGTTCTTC; CDR3: CASSLDSGTYNEQFF
V: TRBV7-2; D: NA; size: few; J: TRBJ1-3; DNA: TGTGCCAGCAGCTTGGTCCAGGGAAACACCATATATTTT; CDR3: CASSLVQGNTIYF
V: TRBV15; D: TRBD1; size: NA; J: TRBJ2-3; DNA: TGTGCCACCAGCAGAGGGGACAGGGTAGGAACAGATACGCAGTATTTT; CDR3: CATSRGDRVGTDTQYF
V: TRBV28; D: NA; size: many; J: TRBJ1-6; DNA: TGTGCCAGCAGTAGGGGATCCTATAATTCACCCCTCCACTTT; CDR3: CASSRGSYNSPLHF
V: TRBV11-2; D: NA; size: many; J: TRBJ2-5; DNA: TGTGCCAGCAGCTTAGTAGGGGACGAGACCCAGTACTTC; CDR3: CASSLVGDETQYF
V: TRBV10-3; D: NA; size: many; J: TRBJ2-1; DNA: TGTGCCATCAGTCAGGGGATCATAGGGGATTCGAGGGATGAGCAGTTCTTC; CDR3: CAISQGIIGDSRDEQFF
V: TRBV30; D: TRBD2; size: NA; J: TRBJ2-1; DNA: TGTGCCGCTACAGCGGGAGGTGTTTTCCATGAGCAGTTCTTC; CDR3: CAATAGGVFHEQFF
V: TRBV7-9; D: NA; size: many; J: TRBJ2-2; DNA: TGTGCCAGCAGACTGATCTTGAACACCGGGGAGCTGTTTTTT; CDR3: CASRLILNTGELFF
V: TRBV9; D: NA; size: NA; J: TRBJ2-5; DNA: TGTGCCAGCAGCGAGGATGGGAAGAGCCAAGAGACCCAGTACTTC; CDR3: CASSEDGKSQETQYF
V: TRBV19; D: NA; size: NA; J: TRBJ1-5; DNA: TGTGCCAGTAGTATACAAGATTGGCCCCAGCATTTT; CDR3: CASSIQDWPQHF